Following are 31 T cell receptor beta chains from one sample sequenced in a study of beta chain features in type 1 diabetes. Reverse transcription of all isolated RNA meant that expressed TCRB transcripts were sequenced. Clones were read by immunoSEQ multiplex PCR, and TCRdb kept only the in-frame ones, dropping some. The data show roughly 400,000 clones, with more than 13% seen just once and approximately 0.02% held by the top ten. Source material: naive CD4+ T cells from blood. The receptors come from a woman aged 18-29 years in good health.

This clone was recorded a few times. The chain couples TRBV7-2 to TRBJ2-7, with D unclear. V shed 1 base and J shed 9 bases, with 10 bases lying between them. Germline V gene lookup returns CDR1 SGHTA and CDR2 FQGNSA. The CDR3 sequence is 12 residues long. The CDR3, as DNA: TGTGCCAGCAGCTTAGATCAGCGATGGCAGTACTTC. It encodes CASSLDQRWQYF. The variable domain in full, with the rest retrieved from reference TRBV7-2 and TRBJ2-7, is GAGVSQSPSNKVTEKGKDVELRCDPISGHTALYWYRQSLGQGLEFLIYFQGNSAPDKSGLPSDRFSAERTGGSVSTLTIQRTQQEDSAVYLCASSLDQRWQYFGPGTRLTVT.

This rearrangement joins TRBV5-4 to TRBJ2-1; D is ambiguous. This CDR3 is built from 15 residues. Germline values: CDR1 SGHNT, CDR2 YYREEE (reference sequence). Deletions cut 0 bases from V and 0 bases from J, with 7 bases between. CDR3 bases: TGTGCCAGCAGCTTGGACGTGAGCTCCTACAATGAGCAGTTCTTC. It codes for CASSLDVSSYNEQFF.

This clone was detected a few times. The J gene is TRBJ2-5, the V gene TRBV15, with D maybe TRBD2 (5 bases). V lost 0 bases and J 1 base, leaving 12 bases between the germline ends. Germline V gene sequence: CDR1 LNHNV, CDR2 YYDKDF (reference sequence). The CDR3 is 16 residues long. CDR3 loop: CATSREGSGIQETQYF. CDR3 bases: TGTGCCACCAGCAGAGAAGGTTCCGGGATCCAAGAGACCCAGTACTTC.

The CDR3 nucleotides are TGTGCCAGCCTAGGACTAGCGGGAGGACAAGAGACCCAGTACTTC. This encodes CASLGLAGGQETQYF. The chain has TRBV27 and TRBJ2-5; TRBD2 matches at 14 bases. The germline V gene encodes CDR1 MNHEY and CDR2 SMNVEV (reference sequence). This CDR3 comprises 15 residues. With V trimmed by 8 bases and J by 2 bases, 4 bases remained unmatched.

The chain employs TRBV6-5 and TRBJ2-7; TRBD2 is a possible D gene (7 bases). The CDR3 is 14 amino acids. Germline CDR1 is MNHEY and CDR2 is SVGAGI. Trimming pared 0 bases from V and 5 bases from J, leaving 11 bases between. The CDR3 nucleotides are TGTGCCAGCAGTTACTCCGGGGGGCCGGACGAGCAGTACTTC. Translated: CASSYSGGPDEQYF.

This chain uses TRBV4-3 with TRBJ2-1; a weak D match, TRBD1 (6 bases). Trimming left V 0 bases short and J 4 bases short, with 10 bases between. CDR3 length: 15 amino acids. The germline V gene has CDR1 LGHNA and CDR2 YSLEER. The CDR3 loop reads CASSQERTEYNEQFF. The CDR3 DNA reads as TGCGCCAGCAGCCAAGAGCGGACAGAATACAATGAGCAGTTCTTC.

This clone has only a few counts. This chain uses TRBV4-1 with TRBJ2-4; 8 bases agree with TRBD2. Germline loops: CDR1 MGHRA, CDR2 YSYEKL. V shed 3 bases and J 0 bases; nucleotides not matched to a gene: 7. This CDR3 has 17 residues. CDR3 in DNA: TGCGCCAGCAGCCACCTTACTAGCGGACAAGCCAAAAACATTCAGTACTTC. Protein: CASSHLTSGQAKNIQYF.

This clone has just a few counts. V is TRBV30 and J is TRBJ2-1; 12 nucleotides line up with TRBD2. CDR1 GTSNPN and CDR2 SVGIG come from the germline V gene (reference sequence). The CDR3 runs to 15 residues. The junction had 9 bases not matched to a gene; V was cut back by 4 bases and J by 8 bases. CDR3 bases: TGTGCCTGGAAGTTCCTAGCGGGGGGGGAAGATGAGCAGTTCTTC. Protein product: CAWKFLAGGEDEQFF.

The chain uses TRBV5-1 and TRBJ2-1, with 11 bases aligning to TRBD2. The CDR3 contains 15 residues. The germline V gene encodes CDR1 SGHRS and CDR2 YFSETQ. The V and J ends lost 3 bases and 9 bases, in that order; junction bases with no gene match: 8. DNA of the CDR3: TGCGCCAGCAGCTCTACTAGCGGGAGTCGGGTTGAGCAGTTCTTC. It is translated as CASSSTSGSRVEQFF.

The sample holds a few counts of this clone. The chain employs TRBV7-2 and TRBJ2-7; D remains unclear. CDR3 length equals 14 residues. Germline CDR1 is SGHTA and CDR2 is FQGNSA. The ends were cut back, 5 bases at V and 2 bases at J, with 13 bases in the middle. In DNA, the CDR3 is TGTGCCAGCAGCGTCACCCCCCAGGCCTACGAGCAGTACTTC. Translating it yields CASSVTPQAYEQYF.

This clone was seen a handful of times. This sequence joins TRBV25-1 and TRBJ2-5; the match to TRBD2 covers 8 bases. The CDR3 is 14 amino acids. Germline trimming cut 4 bases from V and 0 bases from J; bases unmatched to any gene: 1. Germline-derived CDR1 and CDR2 are MGHDK and SYGVNS. The CDR3 reads CASSVLADQETQYF. DNA for the CDR3: TGTGCCAGCAGTGTACTAGCGGACCAAGAGACCCAGTACTTC. The whole variable domain, remainder taken from reference TRBV25-1 and TRBJ2-5, is EADIYQTPRYLVIGTGKKITLECSQTMGHDKMYWYQQDPGMELHLIHYSYGVNSTEKGDLSSESTVSRIRTEHFPLTLESARPSHTSQYLCASSVLADQETQYFGPGTRLLVL.

This clone came up a few times. This chain links TRBV30 with TRBJ1-2; possible D gene TRBD1, 6 bases. The CDR3 has 14 amino acids. Trimming pared 2 bases from V and 7 bases from J, leaving 17 bases between. Germline V gene sequence: CDR1 GTSNPN, CDR2 SVGIG (reference sequence). CDR3 region: CAWSSLGTTSGYTF. The CDR3 bases are TGTGCCTGGAGTTCCCTGGGGACAACCTCTGGCTACACCTTC.

In its sample, this clone was seen a few times. The chain recombines TRBV4-2 with TRBJ2-2, with D unresolved. Germline values: CDR1 LGHNA, CDR2 YNFKEQ. V was trimmed by 1 base and J by 5 bases, leaving 14 bases between them. The CDR3 is 16 amino acids. This CDR3 reads CASSQVLRGFTGELFF. CDR3 nucleotides: TGTGCCAGCAGCCAAGTACTGAGAGGCTTTACCGGGGAGCTGTTTTTT.

The chain links TRBV29-1 to TRBJ1-1; D unclear. With 1 base removed from V and 0 bases from J, the gap between germline ends came to 6 bases. Germline assignment: CDR1 SQVTM and CDR2 ANQGSEA. This CDR3 comprises 13 residues. CDR3 sequence: CSVEVAMNTEAFF. The CDR3 nucleotides are TGCAGCGTTGAAGTAGCCATGAACACTGAAGCTTTCTTT.

J is TRBJ1-2 and V is TRBV13, with a weak D call TRBD1 (5 bases). The germline V gene encodes CDR1 PRHDT and CDR2 FYEKMQ (reference sequence). V was shortened by 5 bases and J by 8 bases, with 18 bases between the two germline ends. This CDR3 has 14 residues. CDR3 nucleotides: TGTGCCAGCAGCCCGCCCAGGGTGCCGCTAGGCTACACCTTC. It yields the protein CASSPPRVPLGYTF.

This clone has only a few counts. The rearrangement uses TRBV5-1 and TRBJ1-1; D gene uncertain. This CDR3 is built from 12 residues. V was trimmed by 7 bases and J by 5 bases, leaving 12 bases between them. The germline gives CDR1 SGHRS, CDR2 YFSETQ. Written as DNA, the CDR3 is TGCGCCAGCTCCGAAGGAGGAACTGAAGCTTTCTTT. Its protein is CASSEGGTEAFF.

This clone was seen a handful of times. The chain couples TRBV25-1 to TRBJ2-1, with 9 nucleotides matching TRBD2. This CDR3 is 16 amino acids long. The V gene's germline CDR1 is MGHDK and CDR2 SYGVNS. V lost 5 bases and J lost 7; bases outside the gene matches: 12. The CDR3, as DNA: TGTGCCAGCAGTAGCCGTAGCGGGAGAGGATGGAATGAGCAGTTCTTC. Protein sequence: CASSSRSGRGWNEQFF. Using reference TRBV25-1 and TRBJ2-1 for the parts outside the CDR3, the full variable domain is EADIYQTPRYLVIGTGKKITLECSQTMGHDKMYWYQQDPGMELHLIHYSYGVNSTEKGDLSSESTVSRIRTEHFPLTLESARPSHTSQYLCASSSRSGRGWNEQFFGPGTRLTVL.

The table lists this clone with a few counts. This sequence joins TRBV2 and TRBJ1-5; unclear D gene. Trimming pared 3 bases from V and 3 bases from J, leaving 12 bases between. The CDR3 totals 15 residues. Germline CDR1 SNHLY, CDR2 FYNNEI. CDR3 residues: CASSEGGVVNQPQHF. The CDR3 bases are TGTGCCAGCAGTGAGGGTGGAGTGGTCAATCAGCCCCAGCATTTT.

This clone was seen only a few times. The J gene is TRBJ2-7, the V gene TRBV4-1; 11 bases are shared with TRBD2. Germline V lookup: CDR1 MGHRA, CDR2 YSYEKL. This CDR3 has 16 amino acids. V dropped 4 bases and J dropped 5; count of bases not matched to a gene: 10. CDR3 sequence (DNA): TGCGCCAGCAGCCTTTCAGGGACTAGCGGCATCCACGAGCAGTACTTC. This encodes CASSLSGTSGIHEQYF.

This clone was observed a single time. The chain links TRBV5-4 to TRBJ2-3; 8 bases are shared with TRBD2. V shed 4 bases and J 3 bases; nucleotides not matched to a gene: 13. Germline loops: CDR1 SGHNT, CDR2 YYREEE (reference sequence). This CDR3 has 17 residues. The CDR3 DNA sequence: TGTGCCAGCAGCCCCGAAATAGTAACGGGGGGGACAGATACGCAGTATTTT. Translated, it gives CASSPEIVTGGTDTQYF.

This clone was observed a few times. At the DNA level, this CDR3 is encoded by other sequences in the same sample as well. The chain carries TRBV29-1 and TRBJ1-5; tentative D call: TRBD1 (6 bases). The germline V gene encodes CDR1 SQVTM and CDR2 ANQGSEA. V was clipped by 7 bases and J by 2 bases, with 12 bases between them. The CDR3 covers 13 residues. The CDR3: CSARGSGNQPQHF. In DNA form, the CDR3 reads TGCAGCGCTAGGGGGTCAGGCAATCAGCCCCAGCATTTT.

This clone was observed a few times. The rearrangement joins TRBV10-3 to TRBJ2-7, with TRBD2 matching 7 bases. J gave up 2 bases and V 10 bases, and 11 bases lay outside the gene matches. The CDR3 length is 14 residues. From germline, CDR1 is ENHRY and CDR2 SYGVKD. In nucleotides, the CDR3 is TGTGCCACGTCTTCTAGCGGTTCTACCTACGAGCAGTACTTC. This sequence encodes CATSSSGSTYEQYF.

This clone came up a few times. Other DNA sequences in the sample encode the same CDR3. J is TRBJ2-7 and V is TRBV30, with D perhaps TRBD2 (6 bases). V was clipped by 0 bases and J by 0 bases, with 9 bases between them. CDR3 length: 14 amino acids. Germline CDR1 reads GTSNPN; CDR2 reads SVGIG (reference sequence). CDR3 sequence reads: CAWSVGGSSYEQYF. The CDR3 nucleotides read TGTGCCTGGAGTGTTGGGGGGTCCTCCTACGAGCAGTACTTC. The full variable domain, completed using reference TRBV30 and TRBJ2-7, is SQTIHQWPATLVQPVGSPLSLECTVEGTSNPNLYWYRQAAGRGLQLLFYSVGIGQISSEVPQNLSASRPQDRQFILSSKKLLLSDSGFYLCAWSVGGSSYEQYFGPGTRLTVT.

The chain couples TRBV29-1 to TRBJ2-1; TRBD2 is a possible D gene (5 bases). Germline V gene data show CDR1 as SQVTM and CDR2 as ANQGSEA. This CDR3 is built from 14 residues. The V end lost 6 bases, the J end lost 0 bases, and 12 bases lay between the germline ends. The CDR3 spells CSVGVPYSYNEQFF. CDR3 nucleotide sequence: TGCAGCGTCGGGGTACCTTACTCCTACAATGAGCAGTTCTTC.

The rearrangement links TRBV30 to TRBJ1-3, with a possible D match to TRBD1 (6 bases). Germline lookup yields CDR1 GTSNPN and CDR2 SVGIG (reference sequence). V dropped 1 base and J dropped 0 bases, with 7 bases sitting between them. This CDR3 is 14 amino acids long. DNA for the CDR3: TGTGCCTGGAGTGAAGGGGGCTCTGGAAACACCATATATTTT. It codes for CAWSEGGSGNTIYF.

This clone was seen only a few times. The chain links TRBV28 to TRBJ1-2; maybe TRBD1 (6 bases). The V end was cut by 2 bases, the J end by 1 base, with 11 bases between. This CDR3 is 15 amino acids long. Germline CDR1 reads MDHEN; CDR2 reads SYDVKM. The CDR3 DNA sequence: TGTGCCAGCAGTTTACCAAAACAGGGTAACTATGGCTACACCTTC. The encoded protein is CASSLPKQGNYGYTF.

This chain joins TRBV9 and TRBJ1-1; D is unresolved. The germline gives CDR1 SGDLS, CDR2 YYNGEE. V was trimmed by 3 bases and J by 1 base, leaving 13 bases between them. The CDR3 loop spans 15 amino acids. The CDR3 loop is CASSADLQRNTEAFF. Here the CDR3 DNA reads TGTGCCAGCAGCGCAGATTTACAGAGGAACACTGAAGCTTTCTTT.

CDR3 DNA: TGTGCCAGCAGCTTAGGGCGGGGCCTCCTCGAGCAGTACTTC. Translating it yields CASSLGRGLLEQYF. The chain combines TRBV7-2 with TRBJ2-7; possible D gene TRBD2, 6 bases. Deletions cut 1 base from V and 6 bases from J, with 13 bases between. Germline V CDR1 and CDR2: SGHTA, FQGNSA. There are 14 residues in the CDR3.

There are a few counts of this clone. The chain joins TRBV30 to TRBJ2-1; 14 positions agree with TRBD2. J lost 10 bases, V lost 2 bases, and 7 bases had no gene match. Germline assignment: CDR1 GTSNPN and CDR2 SVGIG (reference sequence). The CDR3 length is 15 residues. The CDR3 coding sequence is TGTGCCTGGAGTCAGGGGACTAGCGGGAGAGACGAGCAGTTCTTC. As protein: CAWSQGTSGRDEQFF. Based on the CDR3 plus reference TRBV30 and TRBJ2-1, the full variable domain is SQTIHQWPATLVQPVGSPLSLECTVEGTSNPNLYWYRQAAGRGLQLLFYSVGIGQISSEVPQNLSASRPQDRQFILSSKKLLLSDSGFYLCAWSQGTSGRDEQFFGPGTRLTVL.

This clone was observed a handful of times. The chain recombines TRBV29-1 with TRBJ2-3; possibly TRBD2 for D (5 bases). Trimming stripped 8 bases from V and 2 bases from J, with 17 bases between. Germline V CDR1 and CDR2: SQVTM, ANQGSEA. The CDR3 covers 14 residues. CDR3 sequence: CSWAPSSHTDTQYF. For the CDR3, the DNA is TGCAGCTGGGCCCCTAGCAGCCACACAGATACGCAGTATTTT.

A few counts support this clone. The chain carries TRBV9 and TRBJ2-1; unclear D gene. Germline V gives CDR1 SGDLS, CDR2 YYNGEE. The V gene lost 2 bases and the J gene lost 0 bases, with 12 bases spanning the gap. The CDR3 is 16 amino acids. The CDR3 DNA follows: TGTGCCAGCAGCGTCGATAGACCGGGCTCCTACAATGAGCAGTTCTTC. Its translation is CASSVDRPGSYNEQFF.